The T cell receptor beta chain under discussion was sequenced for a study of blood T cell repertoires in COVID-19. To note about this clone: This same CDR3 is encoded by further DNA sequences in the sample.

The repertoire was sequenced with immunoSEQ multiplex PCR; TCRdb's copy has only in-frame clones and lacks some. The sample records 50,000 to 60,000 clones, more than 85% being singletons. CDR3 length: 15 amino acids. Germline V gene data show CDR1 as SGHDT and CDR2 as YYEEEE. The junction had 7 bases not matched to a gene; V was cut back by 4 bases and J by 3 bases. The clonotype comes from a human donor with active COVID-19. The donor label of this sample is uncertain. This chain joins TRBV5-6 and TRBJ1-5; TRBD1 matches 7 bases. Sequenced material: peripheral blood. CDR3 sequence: CASSLGQINNQPQHF. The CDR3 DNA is TGTGCCAGCAGCCTGGGACAGATAAACAATCAGCCCCAGCATTTT.